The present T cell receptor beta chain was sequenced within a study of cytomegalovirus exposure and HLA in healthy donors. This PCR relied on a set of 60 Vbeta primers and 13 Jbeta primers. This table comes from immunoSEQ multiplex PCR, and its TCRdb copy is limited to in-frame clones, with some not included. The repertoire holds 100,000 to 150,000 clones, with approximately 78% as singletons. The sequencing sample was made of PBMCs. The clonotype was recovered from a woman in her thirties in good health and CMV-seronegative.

Written as DNA, the CDR3 is TGTGCCAGCAGTGCGGGACTAGCGGGAGTGGATGAGCAGTTCTTC. Its protein product is CASSAGLAGVDEQFF. This chain links TRBV6-1 with TRBJ2-1; 14 bases match TRBD2. The CDR3 consists of 15 residues. V shed 4 bases, J shed 8 bases, and the junction held 4 bases outside the gene matches. The V gene's germline CDR1 is MNHNS and CDR2 SASEGT.